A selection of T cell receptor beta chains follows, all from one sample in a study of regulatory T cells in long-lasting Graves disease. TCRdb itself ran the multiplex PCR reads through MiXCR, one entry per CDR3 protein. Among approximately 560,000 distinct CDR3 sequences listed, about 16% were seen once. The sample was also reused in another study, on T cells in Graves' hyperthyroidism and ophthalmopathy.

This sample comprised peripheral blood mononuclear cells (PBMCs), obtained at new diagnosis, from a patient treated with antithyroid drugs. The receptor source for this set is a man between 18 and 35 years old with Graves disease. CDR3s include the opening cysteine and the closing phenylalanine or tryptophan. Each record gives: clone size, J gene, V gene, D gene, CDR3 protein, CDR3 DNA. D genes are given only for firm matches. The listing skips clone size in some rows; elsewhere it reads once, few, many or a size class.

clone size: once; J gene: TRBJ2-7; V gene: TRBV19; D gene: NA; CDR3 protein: CASSIVGASGEQYF; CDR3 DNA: TGTGCCAGTAGTATCGTGGGGGCCTCGGGGGAGCAGTACTTC
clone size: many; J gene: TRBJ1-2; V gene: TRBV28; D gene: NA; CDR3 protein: CASSLYNYGYTF; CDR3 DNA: TGTGCCAGCAGTTTGTATAACTATGGCTACACCTTC
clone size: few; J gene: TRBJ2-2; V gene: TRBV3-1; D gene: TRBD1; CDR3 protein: CASSRGDRPATGELFF; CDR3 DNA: TGTGCCAGCAGCCGTGGGGACAGGCCTGCAACCGGGGAGCTGTTTTTT
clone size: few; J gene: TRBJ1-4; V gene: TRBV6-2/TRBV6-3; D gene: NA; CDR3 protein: CASSHGPFEKLFF; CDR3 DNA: TGTGCCAGCAGCCATGGACCATTCGAAAAACTGTTTTTT
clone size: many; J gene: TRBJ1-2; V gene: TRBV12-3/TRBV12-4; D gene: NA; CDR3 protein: CASIPPLGADGYTF; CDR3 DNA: TGTGCCAGCATTCCCCCTTTGGGGGCGGATGGCTACACCTTC
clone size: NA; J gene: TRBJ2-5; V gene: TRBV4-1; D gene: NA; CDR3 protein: CASSQESGKETQYF; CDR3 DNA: TGCGCCAGCAGCCAAGAGTCCGGGAAAGAGACCCAGTACTTC
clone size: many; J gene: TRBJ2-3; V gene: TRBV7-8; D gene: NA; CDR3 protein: CASSPDPVDTQYF; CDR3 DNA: TGTGCCAGCAGCCCTGACCCTGTGGATACGCAGTATTTT
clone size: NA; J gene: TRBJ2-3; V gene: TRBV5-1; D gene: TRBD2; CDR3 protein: CAGSLDPGLGTDTQYF; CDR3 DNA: TGCGCCGGCAGCTTGGATCCGGGACTAGGCACAGATACGCAGTATTTT
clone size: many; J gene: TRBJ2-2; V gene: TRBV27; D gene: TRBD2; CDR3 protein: CASSPPSPSSGTLRGGELFF; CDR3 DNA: TGTGCCAGCAGTCCTCCCTCCCCTTCTAGCGGTACCCTTCGTGGCGGGGAGCTGTTTTTT
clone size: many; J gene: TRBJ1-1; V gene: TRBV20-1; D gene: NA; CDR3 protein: CSALGTGKTEAFF; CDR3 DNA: TGCAGTGCTCTCGGGACGGGAAAAACTGAAGCTTTCTTT
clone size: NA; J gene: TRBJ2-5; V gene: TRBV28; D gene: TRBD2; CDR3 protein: CASSPGGGRETQYF; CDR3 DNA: TGTGCCAGCAGTCCGGGGGGGGGTCGGGAGACCCAGTACTTC
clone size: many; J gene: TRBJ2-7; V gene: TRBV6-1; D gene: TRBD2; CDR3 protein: CASSARTSGLFLTYEQYF; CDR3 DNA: TGTGCCAGCAGTGCGAGGACTAGCGGTTTATTTTTAACCTACGAGCAGTACTTC
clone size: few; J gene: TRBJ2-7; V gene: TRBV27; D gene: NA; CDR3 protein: CASSLGLGPDWGDEQYF; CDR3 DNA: TGTGCCAGCAGTTTAGGACTTGGGCCCGACTGGGGGGACGAGCAGTACTTC
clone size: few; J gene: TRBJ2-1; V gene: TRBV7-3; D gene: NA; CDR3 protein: CASSLNGRGTYNEQFF; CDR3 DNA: TGTGCCAGCAGCTTAAACGGGAGAGGAACTTACAATGAGCAGTTCTTC
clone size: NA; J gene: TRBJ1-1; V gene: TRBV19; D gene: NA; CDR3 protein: CASSIPDSEAFF; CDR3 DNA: TGTGCCAGTAGTATACCCGACTCTGAAGCTTTCTTT
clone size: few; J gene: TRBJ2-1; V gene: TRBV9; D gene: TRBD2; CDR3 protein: CASSAQGLANNEQFF; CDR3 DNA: TGTGCCAGCAGCGCCCAGGGACTAGCGAACAATGAGCAGTTCTTC
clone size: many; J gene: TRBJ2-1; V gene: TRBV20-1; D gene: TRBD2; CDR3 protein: CSAARLAGDYNEQFF; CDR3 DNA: TGCAGTGCTGCCCGACTAGCGGGAGATTACAATGAGCAGTTCTTC
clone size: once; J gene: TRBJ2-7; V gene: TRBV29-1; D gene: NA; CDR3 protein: CSVRTASSYEQYF; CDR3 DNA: TGCAGCGTCCGGACAGCGAGCTCCTACGAGCAGTACTTC
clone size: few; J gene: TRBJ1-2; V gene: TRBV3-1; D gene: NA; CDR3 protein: CASSQVGPGGYTF; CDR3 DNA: TGTGCCAGCAGCCAAGTTGGCCCGGGGGGCTACACCTTC
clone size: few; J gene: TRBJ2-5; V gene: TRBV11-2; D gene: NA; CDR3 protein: CASSLPLPGQLQETQYF; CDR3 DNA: TGCGCCAGCAGCCTCCCCCTCCCCGGACAGCTTCAAGAGACCCAGTACTTC
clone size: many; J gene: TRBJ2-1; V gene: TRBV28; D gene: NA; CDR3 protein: CASSLTLSSYNEQFF; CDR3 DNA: TGTGCCAGCAGTTTAACCTTAAGCTCCTACAATGAGCAGTTCTTC
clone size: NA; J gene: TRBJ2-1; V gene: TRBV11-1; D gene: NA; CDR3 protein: CASSWGDFPEQFF; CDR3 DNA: TGTGCCAGCAGCTGGGGGGACTTTCCGGAGCAGTTCTTC
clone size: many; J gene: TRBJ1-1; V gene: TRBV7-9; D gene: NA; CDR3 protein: CASSFPGNTEAFF; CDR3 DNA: TGTGCCAGCAGCTTCCCGGGGAACACTGAAGCTTTCTTT
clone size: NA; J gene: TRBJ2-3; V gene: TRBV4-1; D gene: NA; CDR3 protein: CASSQDRAGSDTQYF; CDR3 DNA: TGCGCCAGCAGCCAAGATCGGGCGGGTTCAGATACGCAGTATTTT
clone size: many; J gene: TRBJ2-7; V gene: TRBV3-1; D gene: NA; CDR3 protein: CASSLSGLPHEQYF; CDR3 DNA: TGTGCCAGCAGCCTATCCGGGCTCCCCCACGAGCAGTACTTC
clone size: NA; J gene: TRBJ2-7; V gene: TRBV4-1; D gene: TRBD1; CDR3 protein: CASSLTGQGTGEQYF; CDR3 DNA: TGCGCCAGCAGCCTGACGGGACAGGGGACAGGTGAGCAGTACTTC
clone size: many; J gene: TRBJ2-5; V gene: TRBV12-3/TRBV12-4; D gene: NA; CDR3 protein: CASGWETQYF; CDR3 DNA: TGTGCCAGCGGGTGGGAGACCCAGTACTTC
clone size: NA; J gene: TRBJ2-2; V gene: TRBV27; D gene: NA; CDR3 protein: CASGYRGAGAGELFF; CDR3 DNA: TGTGCCAGCGGGTATCGGGGAGCTGGGGCCGGGGAGCTGTTTTTT
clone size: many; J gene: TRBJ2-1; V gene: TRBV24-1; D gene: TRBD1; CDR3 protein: CATSDLGQNEQFF; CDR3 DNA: TGTGCCACCAGTGACCTGGGACAGAATGAGCAGTTCTTC
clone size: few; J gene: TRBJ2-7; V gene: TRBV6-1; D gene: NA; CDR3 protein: CATYETGEPYEQYF; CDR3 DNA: TGTGCCACCTACGAGACGGGAGAACCCTACGAGCAGTACTTC
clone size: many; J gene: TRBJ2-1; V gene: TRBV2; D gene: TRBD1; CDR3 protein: CASSTDRANYNEQFF; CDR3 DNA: TGTGCCAGCAGTACAGACAGGGCCAACTACAATGAGCAGTTCTTC
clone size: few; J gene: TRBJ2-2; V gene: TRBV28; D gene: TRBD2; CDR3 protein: CASRPGAFSGPNTGELFF; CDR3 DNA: TGTGCCAGCCGCCCCGGGGCCTTTAGCGGGCCGAACACCGGGGAGCTGTTTTTT
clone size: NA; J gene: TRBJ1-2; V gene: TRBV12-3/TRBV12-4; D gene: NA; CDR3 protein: CASQWGEGYGYTF; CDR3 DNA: TGTGCCAGCCAATGGGGAGAAGGCTATGGCTACACCTTC
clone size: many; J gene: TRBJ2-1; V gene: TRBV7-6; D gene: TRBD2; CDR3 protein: CASSSSLAGVYNEQFF; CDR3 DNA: TGTGCCAGCAGCTCGTCGCTAGCGGGAGTCTACAATGAGCAGTTCTTC
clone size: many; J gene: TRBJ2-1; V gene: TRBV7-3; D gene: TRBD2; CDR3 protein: CASSASGRARVDEQFF; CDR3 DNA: TGTGCCAGCAGCGCTAGCGGGAGGGCCAGAGTCGATGAGCAGTTCTTC
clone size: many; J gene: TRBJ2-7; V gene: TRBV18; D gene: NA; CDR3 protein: CASSPPGIPYEQYF; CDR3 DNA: TGTGCCAGCTCACCACCGGGCATCCCCTACGAGCAGTACTTC